The clone carrying this T cell receptor (beta chain) was observed a few times. Its target is unknown. Germline loops: CDR1 KGHSH, CDR2 LQKENI. Trimming took 4 bases from V and 12 from J, leaving 12 bases between them. This CDR3 has 11 amino acids. The sample belongs to a study of T-cell reconstitution after alpha-beta-depleted transplantation in children. Study-level results: Several hundred graft clones that had expanded were reportedly the source of alpha-beta T cells about two months after transplant. It was surviving recipient T cells and thymic progenitors that gave some patients high TCRbeta diversity at day 60. The authors attributed T-cell counts and diversity one year after transplant mostly to newly produced T cells.

Using unique molecular identifiers, the investigators prepared the TCRbeta library. TCRdb re-called the PCR reads through MiXCR, storing one row per CDR3 protein. The sample has roughly 420,000 distinct CDR3 sequences; around 16% are singletons. The clonotype comes from a boy younger than two who had a stem cell transplant for Wiskott-Aldrich syndrome, so the T cells may come from the graft donor. The specimen was PBMCs, mostly from graft donor cells, collected 360 days after TCRalphabeta/CD19-depleted stem cell transplant. The chain is built from TRBV18 and TRBJ2-5; maybe TRBD2 (5 bases). CDR3 coding DNA: TGTGCCAGCTCACGGGAAGGGAGTGAGTACTTC. Translation: CASSREGSEYF.